Listed below are T cell receptor beta chains from one sample, sequenced in a study of shared clonotypes between healthy human individuals. TCRdb keeps only in-frame clones here, not all; method: immunoSEQ multiplex PCR. The sample includes 800,000 to 950,000 clones, 90% to 98% of them seen just once. The sequenced sample consisted of naive CD8+ T cells sorted from blood. These receptors were collected from a man aged 30 to 45 in good health. CDR3s include the opening cysteine and the closing phenylalanine or tryptophan. The order of the fields is D gene, J gene, V gene, clone size, CDR3 protein, CDR3 DNA. D genes are given only for firm matches. Clone size appears in some rows only: once, few, many, or a class for an expanded clone.

NA TRBJ2-3 TRBV11-3 once CASSLDSGNTDTQYF TGTGCCAGCAGCTTAGATAGCGGAAACACAGATACGCAGTATTTT
TRBD2 TRBJ2-2 TRBV6-5 NA CASSYGGAGELFF TGTGCCAGCAGTTACGGGGGGGCCGGGGAGCTGTTTTTT
NA TRBJ1-2 TRBV7-9 NA CASSPEGTNYGYTF TGTGCCAGCAGTCCCGAGGGGACTAACTATGGCTACACCTTC
TRBD2 TRBJ2-7 TRBV27 NA CASARDLAETYEQYF TGTGCCAGCGCTCGCGACCTAGCGGAGACCTACGAGCAGTACTTC
NA TRBJ1-2 TRBV30 once CAWSVREGRASGYTF TGTGCCTGGAGTGTACGGGAGGGCCGGGCCTCAGGCTACACCTTC
NA TRBJ2-1 TRBV7-9 NA CASSFTSDEQFF TGTGCCAGCAGCTTCACCTCTGATGAGCAGTTCTTC
TRBD1 TRBJ1-5 TRBV6-1 NA CASSGLHQSGGSNQPQHF TGTGCCAGCAGTGGACTCCATCAGTCAGGGGGGAGCAATCAGCCCCAGCATTTT
NA TRBJ2-2 TRBV11-2 NA CASSLVVYGELFF TGTGCCAGCAGCTTAGTGGTGTACGGGGAGCTGTTTTTT
TRBD2 TRBJ2-1 TRBV9 NA CASSEPVAGGRNEQFF TGTGCCAGCAGCGAGCCGGTAGCGGGAGGAAGGAATGAGCAGTTCTTC
NA TRBJ1-1 TRBV6-5 NA CASSYQGLNTEAFF TGTGCCAGCAGCTATCAGGGTTTGAACACTGAAGCTTTCTTT
TRBD1 TRBJ2-5 TRBV19 once CASSSTGVGETQYF TGTGCCAGTAGTAGTACAGGGGTGGGAGAGACCCAGTACTTC
NA TRBJ2-3 TRBV7-3 NA CASSAASDTQYF TGTGCCAGCAGTGCCGCCAGCGATACGCAGTATTTT
NA TRBJ2-1 TRBV18 once CASLTIRDALAGEQFF TGTGCCAGCCTCACCATAAGGGATGCACTGGCGGGTGAGCAGTTCTTC
NA TRBJ2-1 TRBV14 NA CASSQDAKPIAEYSYNEQFF TGTGCCAGCAGCCAAGACGCCAAACCGATAGCGGAGTACTCCTACAATGAGCAGTTCTTC
NA TRBJ2-1 TRBV27 NA CASSSPRNNGDEQFF TGTGCCAGCAGTAGCCCCAGGAATAATGGGGATGAGCAGTTCTTC
NA TRBJ2-5 TRBV7-9 NA CASWDFTEETQYF TGTGCCAGCTGGGACTTCACTGAGGAGACCCAGTACTTC
TRBD2 TRBJ2-5 TRBV5-6 once CASSLGTSWGETQYF TGTGCCAGCAGCTTGGGGACTAGCTGGGGGGAGACCCAGTACTTC
TRBD1 TRBJ2-5 TRBV13 NA CASSARDSGQETQYF TGTGCCAGCAGCGCACGGGACAGCGGACAAGAGACCCAGTACTTC
NA TRBJ1-1 TRBV9 few CASSEVVTEAFF TGTGCCAGCAGTGAGGTAGTCACTGAAGCTTTCTTT
NA TRBJ2-1 TRBV9 NA CASSGGRSYNEQFF TGTGCCAGCAGCGGGGGAAGGTCCTACAATGAGCAGTTCTTC
NA TRBJ1-4 TRBV9 NA CASSAGSNEKLFF TGTGCCAGCAGCGCGGGATCTAATGAAAAACTGTTTTTT
NA TRBJ2-7 TRBV5-5 NA CASSLLGSSYEQYF TGTGCCAGCAGCTTGTTGGGGTCTTCCTACGAGCAGTACTTC
NA TRBJ2-7 TRBV14 NA CASRGDSYEQYF TGTGCCAGCAGGGGTGACAGTTACGAGCAGTACTTC
NA TRBJ2-3 TRBV7-6 NA CASSGGNTDTQYF TGTGCCAGCAGTGGCGGAAACACAGATACGCAGTATTTT
NA TRBJ2-5 TRBV5-5 NA CASSFVSAETQYF TGTGCCAGCAGCTTCGTTTCAGCGGAGACCCAGTACTTC
NA TRBJ1-2 TRBV9 NA CASSVDGGSAYGYTF TGTGCCAGCAGCGTAGACGGGGGATCCGCCTATGGCTACACCTTC
NA TRBJ2-7 TRBV13 NA CASSLSPRVEQYF TGTGCCAGCAGCTTAAGCCCCAGGGTTGAGCAGTACTTC
TRBD2 TRBJ2-7 TRBV4-1 NA CASSQDWGSGSFHEQYF TGCGCCAGCAGCCAAGATTGGGGTAGCGGGAGTTTCCACGAGCAGTACTTC
NA TRBJ1-2 TRBV7-9 NA CASSLRILTANYGYTF TGTGCCAGCAGCTTACGTATCTTGACCGCTAACTATGGCTACACCTTC
NA TRBJ1-4 TRBV9 NA CASSVGVGNEKLFF TGTGCCAGCAGCGTAGGAGTCGGTAATGAAAAACTGTTTTTT
TRBD1 TRBJ2-7 TRBV7-9 NA CASSESGTVRSYEQYF TGTGCCAGCAGCGAATCCGGGACAGTCCGGTCCTACGAGCAGTACTTC
NA TRBJ1-6 TRBV4-1 NA CASSRQAGASNSPLHF TGCGCCAGCAGCCGACAAGCCGGGGCCTCAAATTCACCCCTCCACTTT
NA TRBJ2-7 TRBV4-1 NA CASSQDISLGGMVYEQYF TGCGCCAGCAGCCAAGATATTAGTTTGGGGGGTATGGTCTACGAGCAGTACTTC
NA TRBJ1-5 TRBV7-2 NA CASSLGIGQGDQPQHF TGTGCCAGCAGCTTAGGAATTGGGCAGGGAGATCAGCCCCAGCATTTT
NA TRBJ1-5 TRBV7-8 NA CASSLVSGGGNQPQHF TGTGCCAGCAGCTTAGTTTCTGGGGGCGGCAATCAGCCCCAGCATTTT
NA TRBJ1-2 TRBV6-6 NA CASSYAYGYTF TGTGCCAGCAGTTACGCTTATGGCTACACCTTC
TRBD1 TRBJ2-2 TRBV4-1 NA CASSQRQGNTGELFF TGCGCCAGCAGCCAGAGACAGGGTAACACCGGGGAGCTGTTTTTT
NA TRBJ2-1 TRBV7-9 NA CASSLAGRSYNEQFF TGTGCCAGCAGCTTAGCGGGGAGATCCTACAATGAGCAGTTCTTC
NA TRBJ2-1 TRBV13 NA CASCHGNSYNEQFF TGTGCTTCTTGCCACGGCAACTCCTACAATGAGCAGTTCTTC
TRBD2 TRBJ2-7 TRBV29-1 NA CSVSGAGDEQYF TGCAGCGTTTCTGGAGCGGGAGACGAGCAGTACTTC
NA TRBJ1-2 TRBV5-1 NA CASSLDRDVGYGYTF TGCGCCAGCAGCTTGGACCGAGACGTGGGGTATGGCTACACCTTC
NA TRBJ2-4 TRBV21-1 NA CASSALLEGAKNIQYF TGTGCCAGCAGCGCATTACTGGAGGGCGCCAAAAACATTCAGTACTTC
TRBD2 TRBJ2-2 TRBV7-9 NA CASSPRGGGELFF TGTGCCAGCAGCCCCCGGGGGGGCGGGGAGCTGTTTTTT
NA TRBJ1-1 TRBV19 NA CASSATVNTEAFF TGTGCCAGTAGTGCGACAGTGAACACTGAAGCTTTCTTT
NA TRBJ1-1 TRBV5-4 NA CASSFTGGNTEAFF TGTGCCAGCAGCTTTACTGGAGGGAACACTGAAGCTTTCTTT
TRBD1 TRBJ2-7 TRBV5-6 NA CASSLVGTVRYEQYF TGTGCCAGCAGCTTGGTGGGGACAGTCCGATACGAGCAGTACTTC
NA TRBJ2-7 TRBV27 NA CASSSPPWGEQYF TGTGCCAGCAGTTCGCCCCCCTGGGGAGAGCAGTACTTC
TRBD1 TRBJ2-7 TRBV7-8 NA CASSFRDRVIYEQYF TGTGCCAGCAGCTTCCGGGACAGGGTGATCTACGAGCAGTACTTC
TRBD1 TRBJ2-7 TRBV7-8 NA CASSTGQGGAYEQYF TGTGCCAGCAGCACGGGACAGGGGGGAGCCTACGAGCAGTACTTC
TRBD1 TRBJ1-3 TRBV4-1 NA CASSLRETGTDNSGNTIYF TGCGCCAGCAGCCTTCGAGAAACCGGGACAGACAATTCTGGAAACACCATATATTTT
NA TRBJ2-5 TRBV6-5 once CASSDLETQYF TGTGCCAGCAGTGATCTGGAGACCCAGTACTTC
NA TRBJ2-7 TRBV10-3 NA CAISESPYRNIYEQYF TGTGCCATCAGTGAGTCACCCTATAGAAACATTTACGAGCAGTACTTC
NA TRBJ2-7 TRBV27 NA CASSFRGGYEQYF TGTGCCAGCAGTTTCCGCGGAGGCTACGAGCAGTACTTC